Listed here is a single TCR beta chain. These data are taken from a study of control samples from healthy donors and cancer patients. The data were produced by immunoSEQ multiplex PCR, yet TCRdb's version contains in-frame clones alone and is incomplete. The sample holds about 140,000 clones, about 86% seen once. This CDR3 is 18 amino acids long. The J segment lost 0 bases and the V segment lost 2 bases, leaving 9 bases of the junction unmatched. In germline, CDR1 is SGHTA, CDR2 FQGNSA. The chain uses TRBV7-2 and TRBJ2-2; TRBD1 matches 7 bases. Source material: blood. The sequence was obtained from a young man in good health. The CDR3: CASSLSVRGGTNTGELFF. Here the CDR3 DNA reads TGTGCCAGCAGCTTAAGTGTGCGAGGGGGCACGAACACCGGGGAGCTGTTTTTT.